This T cell receptor beta chain was documented in a study of shared clonotypes between healthy human individuals. General study results and limits: Limited genetic and exposure-history diversity came from having few donors. Compared with clonotypes that all four donors shared, non-shared clonotypes had lower generation probabilities. Naive CD4 clonotype sharing across several donors was 4% to 5%.

The test was conducted at deep level. Measured with immunoSEQ multiplex PCR; TCRdb has only the in-frame clones, and not every one. Of millions of clones in the sample, 90% to 95% were seen once. In the naive CD8 group, cells lacked CD45RO and were positively selected for CCR7, so terminally differentiated effector memory CD45RA+ cells were left out. Regarding this clone: Its cognate antigen is unknown.

Trimming removed 4 bases from V and 2 bases from J, with 9 bases in between. Germline-derived CDR1 and CDR2 are MNHNY and SVGAGI (reference sequence). The CDR3 has 13 amino acids. The rearrangement joins TRBV6-6 to TRBJ2-7; D possibly corresponds to TRBD1 (6 bases). The material sequenced was naive CD8+ T cells from PBMCs. This receptor was taken from a man in his late teens or twenties in good health. Some clones in this sample may be carry-over from other donors' samples. CDR3 loop: CASSSGQTYEQYF. The CDR3 region has the DNA TGTGCCAGCAGTTCGGGACAAACCTACGAGCAGTACTTC.